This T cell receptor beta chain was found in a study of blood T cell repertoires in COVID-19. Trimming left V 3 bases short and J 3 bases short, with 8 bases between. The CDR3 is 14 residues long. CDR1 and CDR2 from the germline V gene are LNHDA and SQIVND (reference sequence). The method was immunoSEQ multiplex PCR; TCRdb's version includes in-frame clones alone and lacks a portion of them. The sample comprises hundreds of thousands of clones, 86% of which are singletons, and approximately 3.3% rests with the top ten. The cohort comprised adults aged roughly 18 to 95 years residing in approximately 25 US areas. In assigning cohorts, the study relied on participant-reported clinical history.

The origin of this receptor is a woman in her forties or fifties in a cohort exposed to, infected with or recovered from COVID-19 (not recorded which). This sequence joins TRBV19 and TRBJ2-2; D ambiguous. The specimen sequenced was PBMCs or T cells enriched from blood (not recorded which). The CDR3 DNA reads TGTGCCAGTAGTATTCGTAGAGACACCGGGGAGCTGTTTTTT. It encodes CASSIRRDTGELFF.